This TCR beta chain was profiled in a study of human T cells and chemical hapten exposure. The time point is: pre-sensitization, week 0. Treatment noted: therapeutic diphenylcyclopropenone sensitization with weekly scalp DPC. From the RACE reads, TCRdb called clonotypes with MiXCR, one entry per CDR3 protein. The sample includes 250,000 or so distinct CDR3 sequences, almost 8% seen only once; the top ten take approximately 1.2%. The length of the CDR3 is 14 residues. CDR1 is DFQATT and CDR2 is SNEGSKA in the germline V gene (reference sequence). Between the trimmed V and J ends, which lost 3 bases and 1 base, there was a span of 12 bases. This clonotype has at least ten counts.

The chain has TRBV20-1 and TRBJ1-1; a possible D gene is TRBD1 (6 bases). Sequences were derived from whole blood, sampled in connection with sensitization to the hapten diphenylcyclopropenone (DPC). The clonotype comes from a man younger than 35 with alopecia areata. Some clones in this sample may be carry-over from other donors' samples. CDR3 loop: CSASIQGWNTEAFF. The DNA of the CDR3 is TGCAGTGCTAGTATTCAGGGGTGGAACACTGAAGCTTTCTTT.